The 21 T cell receptor beta chains below come from one sample, sequenced in a study of T cells in Graves' hyperthyroidism and ophthalmopathy. RNA transcripts yielded amplified TCR beta CDR3 regions. The primer set for the first-round RT-PCR of the TCR CDR3 was HTBI. Each CDR3 protein is one row after TCRdb ran MiXCR on the multiplex PCR reads. This sample has 400,000 to 550,000 distinct CDR3 sequences, with approximately 25% found just once. Sequenced sample: blood. These receptors were taken from a young woman with Graves' ophthalmopathy.

V gene TRBV7-3 combines with J gene TRBJ2-7; D possibly uses TRBD1 or TRBD2 (7 bases each). The CDR3 is 17 residues long. Germline values: CDR1 SGHTA, CDR2 FQGTGA. The V and J ends lost 6 bases and 2 bases respectively, with 23 bases between them. CDR3 sequence: CASSRQGAGDSPYEQYF. In DNA, the CDR3 is TGTGCCAGCAGTCGACAGGGTGCGGGGGATAGTCCCTACGAGCAGTACTTC.

The rearrangement joins TRBV19 to TRBJ1-2; 7 bases match TRBD1. Losses at the gene ends were 4 bases for V and 6 bases for J; bases not matched to a gene: 8. The CDR3 covers 14 residues. In germline, CDR1 is LNHDA, CDR2 SQIVND (reference sequence). The CDR3 loop is CASSNLQGFDGYTF. The CDR3 DNA sequence: TGTGCCAGTAGTAACCTACAGGGGTTCGATGGCTACACCTTC.

This clonotype was seen ten or more times. The rearrangement uses TRBV20-1 and TRBJ1-2, with 8 bases lining up with TRBD1. V gave up 6 bases and J gave up 5 bases; unmatched junction bases: 5. The CDR3 loop spans 12 amino acids. Germline CDR1 is DFQATT and CDR2 is SNEGSKA (reference sequence). CDR3 protein: CSAGGTGYGYTF. The CDR3 bases are TGCAGTGCGGGAGGGACAGGTTATGGCTACACCTTC.

This clonotype occurred many times. The chain has TRBV7-3 and TRBJ2-2; D remains unclear. This CDR3 contains 14 residues. Trimming pared 5 bases from V and 5 bases from J, leaving 12 bases between. Germline assignment: CDR1 SGHTA and CDR2 FQGTGA. In DNA, the CDR3 is TGTGCCAGCAGCGAAAACGCCGGAACCGGGGAGCTGTTTTTT. Residues: CASSENAGTGELFF.

This clonotype was picked up many times. The chain employs TRBV12-3 or TRBV12-4 and TRBJ1-5, with no clear D. This CDR3 comprises 14 residues. V gave up 2 bases and J gave up 4 bases, with 9 bases separating them. This CDR3 reads CASSLSGNNQPQHF. The CDR3 DNA follows: TGTGCCAGCAGTTTATCGGGCAATAATCAGCCCCAGCATTTT.

The table lists this clonotype with a few counts. The chain is built from TRBV19 and TRBJ1-1; possible D gene TRBD1, 6 bases. Germline V gene data show CDR1 as LNHDA and CDR2 as SQIVND (reference sequence). V was shortened by 6 bases and J by 4 bases, with 18 bases between the two germline ends. This CDR3 region has 15 residues. The CDR3 reads CASRLLRGRITEAFF. In nucleotides, the CDR3 is TGTGCCAGTAGATTACTGCGGGGGCGGATCACTGAAGCTTTCTTT.

This clonotype was observed many times. The chain has TRBV2 and TRBJ1-2; D gene ambiguous. CDR3 length equals 15 residues. Trimming removed 7 bases at V and 0 bases at J, with 15 bases between. Germline V gene sequence: CDR1 SNHLY, CDR2 FYNNEI. The CDR3 here is CASKGRWLTNYGYTF. The DNA of the CDR3 is TGTGCCAGCAAGGGAAGGTGGCTAACTAACTATGGCTACACCTTC.

In its sample, this clonotype was seen many times. The V gene is TRBV7-2, the J gene TRBJ2-7, with TRBD2 as a possible D gene (7 bases). The CDR3 contains 15 residues. Trimming took off 5 bases at V and 3 bases at J, with 17 bases between the two ends. Germline CDR1 reads SGHTA; CDR2 reads FQGNSA. Written as DNA, the CDR3 is TGTGCCAGCAGCAGGGGGGATGGGGGGGTCTACGAGCAGTACTTC. Its translation is CASSRGDGGVYEQYF.

This clonotype has a handful of counts. The rearrangement links TRBV27 to TRBJ2-4, with 10 bases lining up with TRBD1. J lost 0 bases, V lost 3 bases, and 11 bases had no gene match. Germline V gene sequence: CDR1 MNHEY, CDR2 SMNVEV (reference sequence). This CDR3 region has 19 residues. The CDR3 DNA reads as TGTGCCAGCAGTTTGTCCGGGACAGGGGCCGTTCTAGCCAAAAACATTCAGTACTTC. Translated: CASSLSGTGAVLAKNIQYF.

This clonotype was observed once. This rearrangement joins TRBV29-1 to TRBJ2-5; 9 bases agree with TRBD2. CDR1 and CDR2 from the germline V gene are SQVTM and ANQGSEA. J was trimmed by 6 bases and V by 6 bases; bases with no gene match: 8. This CDR3 is built from 13 residues. CDR3 protein: CSVTGTSIQTQYF. DNA of the CDR3: TGCAGCGTGACCGGGACTAGCATACAGACCCAGTACTTC.

In its sample, this clonotype was seen many times. The rearrangement uses TRBV6-1 and TRBJ1-6, with 7 nucleotides matching TRBD1. CDR3 length: 16 residues. Germline CDR1 is MNHNS and CDR2 is SASEGT. With V trimmed by 4 bases and J by 7 bases, 10 bases remained unmatched. CDR3 sequence: CASSAYRGVGNSPLHF. For the CDR3, the DNA is TGTGCCAGCAGTGCCTACAGGGGAGTCGGCAATTCACCCCTCCACTTT.

This clonotype was recorded once. V usage is TRBV6-2 or TRBV6-3 and J usage is TRBJ1-1, with TRBD1 matching 7 bases. The V gene end was trimmed by 6 bases and the J gene end by 5 bases; junction bases not matched to a gene: 6. Germline values: CDR1 MNHEY, CDR2 SVGEGT. CDR3 length: 13 residues. The CDR3 nucleotides are TGTGCCAGCAGGTACAGGGGCCAGACTGAAGCTTTCTTT. It is translated as CASRYRGQTEAFF.

In its sample, this clonotype was seen a few times. The chain is built from TRBV18 and TRBJ2-7; TRBD2 aligns across 7 bases. This CDR3 region has 15 residues. V lost 6 bases to trimming and J lost 4 bases; unmatched junction nucleotides: 12. Germline values: CDR1 KGHSH, CDR2 LQKENI. The CDR3 loop is CASSPGGGEVYEQYF. The CDR3 bases are TGTGCCAGCTCCCCCGGGGGAGGGGAAGTGTACGAGCAGTACTTC. The full variable domain, with the rest looked up from reference TRBV18 and TRBJ2-7, is NAGVMQNPRHLVRRRGQEARLRCSPMKGHSHVYWYRQLPEEGLKFMVYLQKENIIDESGMPKERFSAEFPKEGPSILRIQQVVRGDSAAYFCASSPGGGEVYEQYFGPGTRLTVT.

This clonotype was counted ten times or more. At one of its ends the junction is not consistent with the germline gene, which may arise from a read error. This sequence joins TRBV6-1 and TRBJ2-7, with D perhaps TRBD2 (6 bases). The germline CDR1 and CDR2 sequences are MNHNS and SASEGT. CDR3 size: 13 residues. The CDR3 DNA reads as TGTGTCAGCAGTGATGGGGAGGACTACGAGCAGTACTTC. Translated, it gives CVSSDGEDYEQYF.

This clonotype was seen many times. CDR3 DNA: TGTGCCAGCAGCCCCGGGGAGGTTAGGTTCGAGCAGTACTTC. Translating it yields CASSPGEVRFEQYF. This chain connects TRBV7-8 to TRBJ2-7; D is perhaps TRBD2 (6 bases). V dropped 5 bases and J dropped 6 bases, with 17 bases sitting between them. Germline CDR1 reads SGHVS; CDR2 reads FQNEAQ. The CDR3 loop spans 14 amino acids.

This clonotype has a handful of counts. This chain joins TRBV12-3 or TRBV12-4 and TRBJ2-5; D unresolved. This CDR3 comprises 13 residues. Trimming left V 3 bases short and J 5 bases short, with 10 bases between. The CDR3 DNA is TGTGCCAGCAGTTTCTTGGCTGGGGAGACCCAGTACTTC. Protein: CASSFLAGETQYF.

The sample holds many counts of this clonotype. This rearrangement joins TRBV27 to TRBJ2-7, with TRBD2 as a possible D gene (7 bases). The V end was cut by 6 bases, the J end by 3 bases, with 12 bases between. The CDR3 loop spans 13 amino acids. Germline V CDR1 and CDR2: MNHEY, SMNVEV (reference sequence). Written as DNA, the CDR3 is TGTGCCAGCAGCCGGGGGGCTTTCTACGAGCAGTACTTC. Encoded protein: CASSRGAFYEQYF.

This clonotype occurred many times. Compared with germline, one end of the junction differs, possibly owing to a read error. This chain uses TRBV7-2 with TRBJ1-6; no firm D call. The CDR3 consists of 15 residues. Germline CDR1 reads SGHTA; CDR2 reads FQGNSA. CDR3 nucleotide sequence: TGTGCCAGCAGCCGTAGACCGGGGAGGGATTCACCTCTCCACTTT. Protein: CASSRRPGRDSPLHF.

This clonotype was detected only a few times. The chain combines TRBV4-3 with TRBJ2-7, with unresolved D. V lost 1 base and J 2 bases, leaving 12 bases between the germline ends. CDR1 and CDR2 from the germline V gene are LGHNA and YSLEER. CDR3 length: 15 residues. The CDR3 reads CASSQGRTYAYEQYF. For the CDR3, the DNA is TGCGCCAGCAGCCAAGGCCGGACCTACGCCTACGAGCAGTACTTC.

This clonotype was counted many times. CDR3 in DNA: TGTGCCACCAGTGACCCCCTCAACATTCAGTACTTC. As protein: CATSDPLNIQYF. J is TRBJ2-4 and V is TRBV24-1; D remains ambiguous. The CDR3 has 12 amino acids. V lost 4 bases, J lost 7 bases, and 7 bases lay in between. Germline CDR1 and CDR2: KGHDR and SFDVKD.

This chain joins TRBV12-3 or TRBV12-4 and TRBJ1-5; tentatively, D is TRBD1 (6 bases). The CDR3 is 15 amino acids. V lost 3 bases to trimming and J lost 4 bases, with 13 bases between them. CDR3 protein: CASSFKGVENQPQHF. CDR3 nucleotide sequence: TGTGCCAGCAGTTTTAAGGGGGTAGAGAATCAGCCCCAGCATTTT.